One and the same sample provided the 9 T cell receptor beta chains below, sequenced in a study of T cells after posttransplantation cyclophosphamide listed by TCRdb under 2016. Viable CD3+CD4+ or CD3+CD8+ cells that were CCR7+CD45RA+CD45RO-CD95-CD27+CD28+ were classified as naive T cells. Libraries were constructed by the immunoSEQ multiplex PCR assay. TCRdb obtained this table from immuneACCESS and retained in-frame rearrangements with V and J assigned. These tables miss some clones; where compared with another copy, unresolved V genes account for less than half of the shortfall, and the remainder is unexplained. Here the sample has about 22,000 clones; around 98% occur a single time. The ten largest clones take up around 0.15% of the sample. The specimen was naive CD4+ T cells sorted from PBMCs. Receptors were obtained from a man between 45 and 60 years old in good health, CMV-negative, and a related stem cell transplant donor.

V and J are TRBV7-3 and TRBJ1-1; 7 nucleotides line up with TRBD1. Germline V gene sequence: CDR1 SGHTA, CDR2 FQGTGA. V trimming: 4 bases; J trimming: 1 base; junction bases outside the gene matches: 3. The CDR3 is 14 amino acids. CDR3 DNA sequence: TGTGCCAGCAGCTCCGGGACAGCGAACACTGAAGCTTTCTTT. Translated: CASSSGTANTEAFF.

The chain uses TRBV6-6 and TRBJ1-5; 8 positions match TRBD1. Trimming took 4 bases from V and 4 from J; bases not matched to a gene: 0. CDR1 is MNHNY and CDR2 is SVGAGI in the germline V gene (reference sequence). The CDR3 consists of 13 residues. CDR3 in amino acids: CASSWDRNQPQHF. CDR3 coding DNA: TGTGCCAGCAGTTGGGACAGGAATCAGCCCCAGCATTTT.

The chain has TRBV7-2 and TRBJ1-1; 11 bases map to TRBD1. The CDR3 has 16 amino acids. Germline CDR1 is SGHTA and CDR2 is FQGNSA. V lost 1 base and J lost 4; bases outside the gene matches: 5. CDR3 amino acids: CASSLGGTGGFTEAFF. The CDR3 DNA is TGTGCCAGCAGCTTAGGAGGGACAGGGGGATTCACTGAAGCTTTCTTT.

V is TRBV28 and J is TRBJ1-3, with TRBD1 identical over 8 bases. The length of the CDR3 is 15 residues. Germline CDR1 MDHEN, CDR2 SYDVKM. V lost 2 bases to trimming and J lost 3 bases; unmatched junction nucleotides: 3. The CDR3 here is CASSLDRGFGNTIYF. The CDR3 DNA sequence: TGTGCCAGCAGTTTAGACAGGGGTTTTGGAAACACCATATATTTT.

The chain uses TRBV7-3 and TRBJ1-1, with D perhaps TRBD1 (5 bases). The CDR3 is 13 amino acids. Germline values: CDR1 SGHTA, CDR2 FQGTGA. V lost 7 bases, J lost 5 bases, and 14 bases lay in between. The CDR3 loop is CASTRGAGTEAFF. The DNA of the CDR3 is TGTGCCAGCACCCGTGGGGCTGGAACTGAAGCTTTCTTT.

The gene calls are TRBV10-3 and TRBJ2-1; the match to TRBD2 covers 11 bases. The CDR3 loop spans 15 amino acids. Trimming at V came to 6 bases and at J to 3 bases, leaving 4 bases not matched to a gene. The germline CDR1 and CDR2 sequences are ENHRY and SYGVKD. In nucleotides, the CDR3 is TGTGCCATCAGGAACCTAGCGGGGGGCTACAATGAGCAGTTCTTC. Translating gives CAIRNLAGGYNEQFF.

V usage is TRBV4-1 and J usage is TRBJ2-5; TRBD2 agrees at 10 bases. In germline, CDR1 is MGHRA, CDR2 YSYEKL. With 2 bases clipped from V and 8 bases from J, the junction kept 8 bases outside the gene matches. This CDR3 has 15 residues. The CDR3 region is CASSQPGTSASTQYF. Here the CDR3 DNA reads TGCGCCAGCAGCCAACCCGGGACTAGCGCCAGTACCCAGTACTTC.

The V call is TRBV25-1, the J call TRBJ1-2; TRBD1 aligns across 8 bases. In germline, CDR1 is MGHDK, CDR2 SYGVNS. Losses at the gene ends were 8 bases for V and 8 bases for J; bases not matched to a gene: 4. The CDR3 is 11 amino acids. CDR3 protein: CASYDRGGYTF. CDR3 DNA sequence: TGTGCCAGCTACGACAGGGGCGGCTACACCTTC.

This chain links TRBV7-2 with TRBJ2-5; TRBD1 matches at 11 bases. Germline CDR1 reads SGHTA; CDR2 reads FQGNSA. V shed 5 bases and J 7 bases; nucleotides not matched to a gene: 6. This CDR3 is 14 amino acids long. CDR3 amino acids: CASSLDRGRGTQYF. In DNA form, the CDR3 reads TGTGCCAGCAGCCTGGACAGGGGGCGGGGGACCCAGTACTTC.